There are many counts of the clone carrying this T cell receptor (beta chain). The antigen is unknown. The V end lost 4 bases, the J end lost 0 bases, and 16 bases lay between the germline ends. The germline V gene encodes CDR1 KGHSH and CDR2 LQKENI. The CDR3 consists of 17 residues. The data originate from a study of identical twins. Findings and limits, study-wide: There were fewer insertions in abundant cord blood beta clonotypes, but memory repertoires showed no such pattern. Out-of-frame alpha sequences that twins shared showed excess low generation probability.

After template switching added a universal primer site, the resulting cDNA carried unique molecular identifiers. One entry per CDR3 protein results from TCRdb running MiXCR on the 5' RACE reads. The sample records 350,000 to 450,000 distinct CDR3 sequences, less than 20% being singletons. This clonotype originated in a man aged 45-65 years in good health. The chain is built from TRBV18 and TRBJ2-1; the D is unclear. The sample was naive T cells sorted from blood. The CDR3, as DNA: TGTGCCAGCTCACAAAAAAGTGGGGATTACTCCTACAATGAGCAGTTCTTC. Amino acids: CASSQKSGDYSYNEQFF.